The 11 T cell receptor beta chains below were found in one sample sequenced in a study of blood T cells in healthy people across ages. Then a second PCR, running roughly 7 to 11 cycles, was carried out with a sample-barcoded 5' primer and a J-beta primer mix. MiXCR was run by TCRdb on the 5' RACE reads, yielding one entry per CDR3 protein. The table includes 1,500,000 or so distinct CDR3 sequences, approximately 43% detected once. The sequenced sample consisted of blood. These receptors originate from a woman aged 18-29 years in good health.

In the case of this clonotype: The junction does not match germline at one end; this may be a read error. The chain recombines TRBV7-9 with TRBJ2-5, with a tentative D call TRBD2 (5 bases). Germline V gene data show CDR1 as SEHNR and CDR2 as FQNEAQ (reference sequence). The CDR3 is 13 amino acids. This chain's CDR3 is CAISEAGSHEQYF. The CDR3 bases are TGTGCCATCAGCGAGGCGGGTTCGCATGAGCAGTACTTC.

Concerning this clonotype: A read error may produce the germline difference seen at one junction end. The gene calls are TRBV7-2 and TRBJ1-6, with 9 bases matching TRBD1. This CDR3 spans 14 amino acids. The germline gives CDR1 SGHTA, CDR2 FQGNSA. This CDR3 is CASSWDRENSPPHF. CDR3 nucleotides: TGTGCCAGCAGTTGGGACAGGGAGAATTCACCCCCCCACTTT.

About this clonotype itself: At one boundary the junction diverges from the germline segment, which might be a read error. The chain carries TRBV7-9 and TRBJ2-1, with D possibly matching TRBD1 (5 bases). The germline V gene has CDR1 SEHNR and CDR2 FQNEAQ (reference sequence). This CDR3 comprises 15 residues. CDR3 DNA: TGTGCCAGCAGCTCCGCAGGGCTCGATTACAACGAGCAGTTCTTC. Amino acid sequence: CASSSAGLDYNEQFF.

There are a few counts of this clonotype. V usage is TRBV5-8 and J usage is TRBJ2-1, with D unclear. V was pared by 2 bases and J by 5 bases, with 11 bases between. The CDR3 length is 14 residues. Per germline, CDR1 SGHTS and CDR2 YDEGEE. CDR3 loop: CASSLRFADNEQFF. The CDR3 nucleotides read TGTGCCAGCAGCTTAAGGTTCGCCGACAATGAGCAGTTCTTC.

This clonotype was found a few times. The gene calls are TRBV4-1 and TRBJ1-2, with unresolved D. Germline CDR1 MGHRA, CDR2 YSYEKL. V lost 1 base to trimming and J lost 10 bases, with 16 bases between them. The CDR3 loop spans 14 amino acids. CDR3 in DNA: TGCGCCAGCAGCCAAGTCAGTCAGGACGGAGACTACACCTTC. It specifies CASSQVSQDGDYTF.

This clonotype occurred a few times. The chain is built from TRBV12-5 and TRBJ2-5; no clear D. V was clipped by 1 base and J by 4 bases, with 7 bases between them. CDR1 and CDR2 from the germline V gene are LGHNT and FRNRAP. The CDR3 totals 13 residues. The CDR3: CASGLETTETQYF. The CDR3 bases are TGTGCTAGTGGTTTGGAGACCACAGAGACCCAGTACTTC. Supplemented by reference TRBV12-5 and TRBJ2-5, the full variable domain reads DARVTQTPRHKVTEMGQEVTMRCQPILGHNTVFWYRQTMMQGLELLAYFRNRAPLDDSGMPKDRFSAEMPDATLATLKIQPSEPRDSAVYFCASGLETTETQYFGPGTRLLVL.

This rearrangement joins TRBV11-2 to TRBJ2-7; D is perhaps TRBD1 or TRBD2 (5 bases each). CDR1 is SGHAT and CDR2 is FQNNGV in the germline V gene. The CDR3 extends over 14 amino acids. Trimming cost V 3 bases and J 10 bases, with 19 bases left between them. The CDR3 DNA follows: TGTGCCAGCAGCTTTCGGGACGAACCAGGGTCCCAGTACTTC. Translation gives CASSFRDEPGSQYF.

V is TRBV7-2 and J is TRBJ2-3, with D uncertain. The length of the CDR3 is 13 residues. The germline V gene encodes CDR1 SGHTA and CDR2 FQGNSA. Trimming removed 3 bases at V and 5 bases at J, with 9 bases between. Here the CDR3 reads CASSFSTGDTQYF. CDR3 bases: TGTGCCAGCAGCTTTTCTACGGGAGATACGCAGTATTTT.

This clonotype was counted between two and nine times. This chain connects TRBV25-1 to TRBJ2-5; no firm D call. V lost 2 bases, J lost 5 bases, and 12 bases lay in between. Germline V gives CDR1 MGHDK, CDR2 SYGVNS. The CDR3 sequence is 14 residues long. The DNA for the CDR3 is TGTGCCAGCAGTGAAAATATAGCTTCGGAGACCCAGTACTTC. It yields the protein CASSENIASETQYF.

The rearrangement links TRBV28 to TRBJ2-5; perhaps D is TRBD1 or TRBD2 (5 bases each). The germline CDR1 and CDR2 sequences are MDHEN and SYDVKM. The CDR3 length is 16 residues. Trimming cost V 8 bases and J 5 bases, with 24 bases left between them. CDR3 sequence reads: CASPPAGTLLVETQYF. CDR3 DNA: TGTGCCAGCCCCCCGGCCGGGACGTTGCTTGTCGAGACCCAGTACTTC.

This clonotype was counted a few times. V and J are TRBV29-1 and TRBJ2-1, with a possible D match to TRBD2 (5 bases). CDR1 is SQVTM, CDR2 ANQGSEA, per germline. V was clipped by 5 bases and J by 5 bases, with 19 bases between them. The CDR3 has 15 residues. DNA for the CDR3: TGCAGCGTTAGTAACATCGGACGGACTCACAATGAGCAGTTCTTC. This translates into CSVSNIGRTHNEQFF.